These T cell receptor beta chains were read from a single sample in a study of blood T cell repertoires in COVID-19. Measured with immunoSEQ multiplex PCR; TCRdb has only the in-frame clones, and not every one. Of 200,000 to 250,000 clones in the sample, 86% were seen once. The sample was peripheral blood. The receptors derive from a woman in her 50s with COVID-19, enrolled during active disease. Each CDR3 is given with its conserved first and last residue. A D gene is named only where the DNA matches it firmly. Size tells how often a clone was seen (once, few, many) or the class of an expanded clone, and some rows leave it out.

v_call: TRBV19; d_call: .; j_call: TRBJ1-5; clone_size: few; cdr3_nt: TGTGCCAGTTCGGACAGCGGGAGAAATCAGCCCCAGCATTTT; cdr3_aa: CASSDSGRNQPQHF
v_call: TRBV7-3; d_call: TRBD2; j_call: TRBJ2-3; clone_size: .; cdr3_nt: TGTGCCAGCAGCATGACTAGCGGGGGAAGAGATACGCAGTATTTT; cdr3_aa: CASSMTSGGRDTQYF
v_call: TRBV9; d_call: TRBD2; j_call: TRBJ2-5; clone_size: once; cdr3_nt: TGTGCCAGCAGCGGGCGACTAGCGGGGCCCCAAGAGACCCAGTACTTC; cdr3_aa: CASSGRLAGPQETQYF
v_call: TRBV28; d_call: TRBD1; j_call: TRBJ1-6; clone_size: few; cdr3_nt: TGTGCCAGCAGACCCGACAGGGGGCAACGGTATTCACCCCTCCACTTT; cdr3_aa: CASRPDRGQRYSPLHF
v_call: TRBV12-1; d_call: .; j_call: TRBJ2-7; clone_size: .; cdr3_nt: TGTGCCAAGACCTTTTGTGTTAGCGGGGGTTCGTTCTCCTACGAGCAGTACTTC; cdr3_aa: CAKTFCVSGGSFSYEQYF
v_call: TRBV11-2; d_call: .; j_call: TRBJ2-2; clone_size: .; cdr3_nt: TGTGCCAGCAGCTTACGGGACACGAGCACCGGGGAGCTGTTTTTT; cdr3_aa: CASSLRDTSTGELFF
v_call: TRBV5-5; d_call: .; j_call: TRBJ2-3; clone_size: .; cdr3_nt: TGTGCCAGCAGCTCAGTCGCGGGACCTAGCACAGATACGCAGTATTTT; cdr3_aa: CASSSVAGPSTDTQYF
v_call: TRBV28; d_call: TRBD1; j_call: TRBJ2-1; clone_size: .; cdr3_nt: TGTGCCAGCAGCCCTGCGACAGGGTCCTACAATGAGCAGTTCTTC; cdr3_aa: CASSPATGSYNEQFF
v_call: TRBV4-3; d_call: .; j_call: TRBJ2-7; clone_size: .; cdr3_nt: TGCGCCAGCAGCCAAGATACGGGTAGGGAGTACTCCTACGAGCAGTACTTC; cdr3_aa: CASSQDTGREYSYEQYF
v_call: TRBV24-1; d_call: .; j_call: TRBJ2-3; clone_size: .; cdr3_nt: TGTGCCACCAGTGACAGTAAGAGCACAGATACGCAGTATTTT; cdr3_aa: CATSDSKSTDTQYF
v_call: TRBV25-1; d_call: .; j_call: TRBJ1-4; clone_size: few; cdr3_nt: TGTGCCAGCAGTGACCCCGGACAGATTAATGAAAAACTGTTTTTT; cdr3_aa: CASSDPGQINEKLFF
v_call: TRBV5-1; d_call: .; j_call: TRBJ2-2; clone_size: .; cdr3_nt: TGCGCCAGCAGCTTGGGTTCGAGGAACGGGGAGCTGTTTTTT; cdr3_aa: CASSLGSRNGELFF
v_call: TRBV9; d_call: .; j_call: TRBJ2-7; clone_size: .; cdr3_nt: TGTGCCAGCAGCGTAGGAGGAGGACTTTCCTCCTACGAGCAGTACTTC; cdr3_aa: CASSVGGGLSSYEQYF
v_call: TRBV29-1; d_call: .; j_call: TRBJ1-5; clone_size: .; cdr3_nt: TGCAGCGTTGGGGGTGGGAGGGGTCAGCCCCAGCATTTT; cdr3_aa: CSVGGGRGQPQHF
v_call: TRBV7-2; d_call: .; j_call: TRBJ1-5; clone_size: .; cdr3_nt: TGTGCCAGCAGCTTAGTTCCTGGGGGCCAAATGGGGTCCCAGCATTTT; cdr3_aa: CASSLVPGGQMGSQHF
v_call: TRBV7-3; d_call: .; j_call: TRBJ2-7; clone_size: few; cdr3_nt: TGTGCCAGCAGCTTAACCCCAGGGGACGAGCAGTACTTC; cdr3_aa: CASSLTPGDEQYF
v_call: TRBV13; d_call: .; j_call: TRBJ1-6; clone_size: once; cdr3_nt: TGTGCCAGCAGCCACACAGGGACTAATTCACCCCTCCACTTT; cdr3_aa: CASSHTGTNSPLHF
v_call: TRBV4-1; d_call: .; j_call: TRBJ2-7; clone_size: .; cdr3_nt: TGCGCCAGCAGCCAAAGACAGTCCTTAGAAGAGCAGTACTTC; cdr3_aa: CASSQRQSLEEQYF
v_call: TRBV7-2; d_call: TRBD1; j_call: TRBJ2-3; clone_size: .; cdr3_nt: TGTGCCAGCAGCTCGTGGGACAGGGGCCATACGCAGTATTTT; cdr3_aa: CASSSWDRGHTQYF
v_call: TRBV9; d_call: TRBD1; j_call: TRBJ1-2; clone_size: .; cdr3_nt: TGTGCCAGCAGCGTAGGGTCACCGGGACAGGGAAGCTATGGCTACACCTTC; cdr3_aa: CASSVGSPGQGSYGYTF
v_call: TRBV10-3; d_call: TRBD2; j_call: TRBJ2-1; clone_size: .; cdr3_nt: TGTGCCATCAGTGAACTACGGGGGGAAGGTGAGCAGTTCTTC; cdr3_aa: CAISELRGEGEQFF
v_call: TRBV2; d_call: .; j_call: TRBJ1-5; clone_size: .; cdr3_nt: TGTGCCAGCAACAGGGATAGCAATCAGCCCCAGCATTTT; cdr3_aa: CASNRDSNQPQHF
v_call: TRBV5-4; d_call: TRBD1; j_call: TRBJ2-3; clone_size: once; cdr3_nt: TGTGCCAGCAGCTTGGCCGGGACAGGGGGAGATACGCAGTATTTT; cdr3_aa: CASSLAGTGGDTQYF
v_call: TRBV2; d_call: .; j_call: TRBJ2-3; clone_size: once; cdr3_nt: TGTGCCAGCAGCCCTACAGGGAGGGAGACAGATACGCAGTATTTT; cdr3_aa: CASSPTGRETDTQYF
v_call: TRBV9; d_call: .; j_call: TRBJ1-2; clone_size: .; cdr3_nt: TGTGCCAGCAGCGAGCTCCTTACAGGGAGCCCCCCATTGGTGTCGGGCTACACCTTC; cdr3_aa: CASSELLTGSPPLVSGYTF
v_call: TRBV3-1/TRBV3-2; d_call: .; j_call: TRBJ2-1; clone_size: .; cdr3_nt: TGTGCCAGCAGCCAAGCCTATAAGGCGGGCAGTGAGCAGTTCTTC; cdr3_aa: CASSQAYKAGSEQFF
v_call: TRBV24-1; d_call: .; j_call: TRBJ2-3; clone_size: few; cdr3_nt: TGTGCCACCAGGAGGGGGGGGGCCGGTGATACGCAGTATTTT; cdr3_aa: CATRRGGAGDTQYF
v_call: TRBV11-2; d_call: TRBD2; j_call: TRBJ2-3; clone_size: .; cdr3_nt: TGTGCCAGCAGCTTCGCGGGGGATCGAGATACGCAGTATTTT; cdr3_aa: CASSFAGDRDTQYF
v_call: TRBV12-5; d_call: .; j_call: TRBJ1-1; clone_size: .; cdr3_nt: TGTGCTAGTGGTTTTACCGACAGTCCGGGACACCTGAACACTGAAGCTTTCTTT; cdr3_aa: CASGFTDSPGHLNTEAFF
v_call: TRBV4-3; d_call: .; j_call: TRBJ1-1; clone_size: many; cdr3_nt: TGCGCCAGCAGCCCCGGACAGAACACTGAAGCTTTCTTT; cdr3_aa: CASSPGQNTEAFF
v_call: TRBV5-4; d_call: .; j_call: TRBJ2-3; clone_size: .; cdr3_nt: TGTGCCAGCAGCTTGGGGGGACACATCACAGATACGCAGTATTTT; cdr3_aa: CASSLGGHITDTQYF
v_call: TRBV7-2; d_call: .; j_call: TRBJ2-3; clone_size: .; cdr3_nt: TGTGCCAGCAGCCCGCAGGATACGCAGTATTTT; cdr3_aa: CASSPQDTQYF
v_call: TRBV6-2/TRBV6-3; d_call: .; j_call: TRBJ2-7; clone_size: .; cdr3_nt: TGTGCCAGCAGTTACCAGGGGTACGAGCAGTACTTC; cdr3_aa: CASSYQGYEQYF
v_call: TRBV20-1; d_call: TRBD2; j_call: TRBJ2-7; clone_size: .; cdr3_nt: TGCAGTGCTTTCGCCGGGACTAAGAAGTACTTC; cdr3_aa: CSAFAGTKKYF
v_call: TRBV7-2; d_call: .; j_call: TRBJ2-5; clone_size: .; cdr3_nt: TGTGCCAGCAGCTTAGCGTTTAGCCAAGAGACCCAGTACTTC; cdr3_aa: CASSLAFSQETQYF
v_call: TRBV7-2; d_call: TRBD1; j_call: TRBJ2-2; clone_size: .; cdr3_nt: TGTGCCAGCAGCTTAATAACAGGGGCGCCCGGGGAGCTGTTTTTT; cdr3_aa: CASSLITGAPGELFF
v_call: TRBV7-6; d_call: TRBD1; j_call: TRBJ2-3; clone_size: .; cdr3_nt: TGTGCCAGCAGCCCCCGGACAGGGGGTGCCACAGATACGCAGTATTTT; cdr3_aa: CASSPRTGGATDTQYF
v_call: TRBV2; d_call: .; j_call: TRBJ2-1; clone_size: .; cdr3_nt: TGTGCCAGCAGTGGAGGGATTTGGCAGTTCTTC; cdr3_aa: CASSGGIWQFF
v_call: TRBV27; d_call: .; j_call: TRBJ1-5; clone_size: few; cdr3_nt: TGTGCCAGCAGTTCCCGAGGGGGATTTCGACAGCCCCAGCATTTT; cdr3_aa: CASSSRGGFRQPQHF
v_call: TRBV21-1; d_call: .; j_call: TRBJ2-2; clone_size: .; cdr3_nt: TGTGCCAGCAGCAAAGCCTGTAGCGAGACCGGGGAGCTGTTTTTT; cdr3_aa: CASSKACSETGELFF
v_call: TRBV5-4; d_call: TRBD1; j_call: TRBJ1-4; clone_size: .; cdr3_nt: TGTGCCAGCAGCTTGGCTGGGACAGGGGGCACTAATGAAAAACTGTTTTTT; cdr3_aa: CASSLAGTGGTNEKLFF
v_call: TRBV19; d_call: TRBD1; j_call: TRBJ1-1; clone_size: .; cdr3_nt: TGTGCCAGTAGTACTGGACAGGGGGACACTGAAGCTTTCTTT; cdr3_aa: CASSTGQGDTEAFF
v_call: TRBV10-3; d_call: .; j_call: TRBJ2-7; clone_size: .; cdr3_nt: TGTGCCATCAGTGCGGGTTACGAGCAGTACTTC; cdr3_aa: CAISAGYEQYF
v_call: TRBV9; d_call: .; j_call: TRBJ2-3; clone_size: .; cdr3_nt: TGTGCCAGCAGCCCCTCCTCGGTAGATACGCAGTATTTT; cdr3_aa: CASSPSSVDTQYF
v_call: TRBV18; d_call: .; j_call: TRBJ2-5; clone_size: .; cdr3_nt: TGTGCCAGCTCACTGCAACCCCCGGGACACCTGCAAGAGACCCAGTACTTC; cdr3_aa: CASSLQPPGHLQETQYF
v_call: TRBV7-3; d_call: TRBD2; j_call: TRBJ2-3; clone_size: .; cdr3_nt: TGTGCCAGCAGCTTAACTAGCGGGGGGGCCATAGATACGCAGTATTTT; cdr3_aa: CASSLTSGGAIDTQYF
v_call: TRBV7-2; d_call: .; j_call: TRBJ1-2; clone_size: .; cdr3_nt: TGTGCCAGCAGCTTAGAGTATCGCAGGATTGACTATGGCTACACCTTC; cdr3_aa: CASSLEYRRIDYGYTF
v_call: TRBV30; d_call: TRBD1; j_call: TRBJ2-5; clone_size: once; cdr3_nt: TGTGCCTGGGGTCGGACAGGGGTAAAACAAGAGACCCAGTACTTC; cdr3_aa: CAWGRTGVKQETQYF
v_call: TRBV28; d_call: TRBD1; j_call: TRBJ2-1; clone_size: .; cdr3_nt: TGTGCCAGCAGGCTGAACAGGGGATTTTACAATGAGCAGTTCTTC; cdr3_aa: CASRLNRGFYNEQFF